The 19 T cell receptor beta chains below come from one sample, sequenced in a study of blood T cell repertoires in COVID-19. This table comes from immunoSEQ multiplex PCR, and its TCRdb copy is limited to in-frame clones, with some not included. The sample records roughly 48,000 clones, about 88% being singletons. Source material: peripheral blood. The receptors were gathered from a human donor in a cohort sampled during active COVID-19.

The chain links TRBV19 to TRBJ2-3; 9 bases map to TRBD1. After removal of 4 bases from V and 4 bases from J, the junction contained 6 bases not matched to a gene. Germline V gene data show CDR1 as LNHDA and CDR2 as SQIVND (reference sequence). This CDR3 comprises 15 residues. In DNA, the CDR3 is TGTGCCAGTAGTAGACGACAGGGGGGCCCAGATACGCAGTATTTT. This gives the protein CASSRRQGGPDTQYF.

The V gene is TRBV4-3, the J gene TRBJ1-6; D might be TRBD1 (5 bases). CDR1 is LGHNA, CDR2 YSLEER, per germline. The CDR3 is 18 residues long. The germline V and J ends were trimmed by 0 bases and 10 bases, with 22 bases remaining between them. The CDR3 sequence is CASSQDFYGGGVRSPLHF. The CDR3 DNA reads TGCGCCAGCAGCCAAGATTTTTATGGGGGAGGGGTTAGGTCACCCCTCCACTTT.

The V gene is TRBV11-1, the J gene TRBJ2-7; D call uncertain. The CDR3 spans 16 residues. The germline CDR1 and CDR2 sequences are SGHAT and FQDESV (reference sequence). The V end was cut by 5 bases, the J end by 2 bases, with 19 bases between. This chain's CDR3 is CASSPIFGYSTYEQYF. CDR3 in DNA: TGTGCCAGCAGCCCGATTTTCGGGTACTCGACCTACGAGCAGTACTTC. The full variable domain, its missing parts supplied by reference TRBV11-1 and TRBJ2-7, is EAEVAQSPRYKITEKSQAVAFWCDPISGHATLYWYRQILGQGPELLVQFQDESVVDDSQLPKDRFSAERLKGVDSTLKIQPAELGDSAMYLCASSPIFGYSTYEQYFGPGTRLTVT.

The V gene is TRBV29-1, the J gene TRBJ1-6, with D possibly matching TRBD1 (5 bases). The CDR3 is 15 amino acids. From germline, CDR1 is SQVTM and CDR2 ANQGSEA. The V end was cut by 3 bases, the J end by 9 bases, with 18 bases between. CDR3 in DNA: TGCAGCGTTGAGGGGACCGGGACTCCAAGTTCACCCCTCCACTTT. Translated: CSVEGTGTPSSPLHF.

This rearrangement joins TRBV7-2 to TRBJ2-3; 10 positions agree with TRBD2. V was pared by 2 bases and J by 5 bases, with 10 bases of the junction left unmatched. Per germline, CDR1 SGHTA and CDR2 FQGNSA. The CDR3 has 17 residues. The CDR3: CASSLPKRGGRRDTQYF. For the CDR3, the DNA is TGTGCCAGCAGCTTACCAAAGCGGGGGGGCCGGAGAGATACGCAGTATTTT.

The chain has TRBV25-1 and TRBJ1-1; D is uncertain. The CDR3 runs 11 residues. V was trimmed by 6 bases and J by 3 bases, leaving 5 bases between them. Looked up from germline, CDR1 is MGHDK and CDR2 is SYGVNS. This chain's CDR3 is CASRIYTEAFF. Here the CDR3 DNA reads TGTGCCAGCAGAATCTACACTGAAGCTTTCTTT.

The rearrangement uses TRBV28 and TRBJ1-5, with a possible D match to TRBD1 (5 bases). This CDR3 spans 15 amino acids. Between the trimmed V and J ends, which lost 7 bases and 3 bases, there was a span of 16 bases. Germline loops: CDR1 MDHEN, CDR2 SYDVKM. CDR3 sequence reads: CASTRGGMVNQPQHF. The CDR3 region has the DNA TGTGCCAGCACCCGTGGGGGGATGGTCAATCAGCCCCAGCATTTT.

In its sample, this clone was seen a few times. The V and J genes are TRBV6-5 and TRBJ2-7, with TRBD1 identical over 8 bases. CDR1 and CDR2 from the germline V gene are MNHEY and SVGAGI. The V segment lost 0 bases and the J segment 6 bases; nucleotides outside the gene matches: 10. The CDR3 is 16 amino acids. CDR3 protein: CASSYSRDRIGSEQYF. The CDR3 DNA is TGTGCCAGCAGTTACTCTAGGGACAGGATTGGTTCCGAGCAGTACTTC.

This chain joins TRBV30 and TRBJ1-3, with D uncertain. The V end was cut by 4 bases, the J end by 4 bases, with 23 bases between. This CDR3 has 17 residues. The germline gives CDR1 GTSNPN, CDR2 SVGIG (reference sequence). The CDR3 coding sequence is TGTGCCTGGACCCGACGGTGGGCGCCTCCCGAAGGAAACACCATATATTTT. Translating it yields CAWTRRWAPPEGNTIYF. Variable domain in full (rest from reference TRBV30 and TRBJ1-3): SQTIHQWPATLVQPVGSPLSLECTVEGTSNPNLYWYRQAAGRGLQLLFYSVGIGQISSEVPQNLSASRPQDRQFILSSKKLLLSDSGFYLCAWTRRWAPPEGNTIYFGEGSWLTVV.

Only a few counts were recorded for this clone. This sequence joins TRBV12-3 or TRBV12-4 and TRBJ1-2, with 9 bases lining up with TRBD1. J lost 8 bases, V lost 6 bases, and 4 bases had no gene match. The CDR3 sequence is 12 residues long. The CDR3 DNA reads TGTGCCAGCAGACACAGGGGGCTGGGCTACACCTTC. It codes for CASRHRGLGYTF.

The chain has TRBV11-2 and TRBJ2-4; TRBD1 might be the D (5 bases). CDR1 is SGHAT and CDR2 is FQNNGV in the germline V gene. The CDR3 covers 15 residues. The V gene lost 2 bases and the J gene lost 10 bases, with 18 bases spanning the gap. The CDR3 DNA reads TGTGCCAGCAGCTTAAGTTGGGCAATTCAGGGAATTCAGTACTTC. Its translation is CASSLSWAIQGIQYF.

V is TRBV5-5 and J is TRBJ2-5; TRBD1 is a possible D gene (5 bases). Trimming left V 4 bases short and J 4 bases short, with 23 bases between. CDR1 is SGHKS and CDR2 is YYEKEE in the germline V gene (reference sequence). CDR3 size: 17 residues. DNA for the CDR3: TGTGCCAGCAGCCCTGGAGCGAACCCCACAGGTGCAGAGACCCAGTACTTC. This sequence encodes CASSPGANPTGAETQYF.

The CDR3 bases are TGTGCCACAAACCGAGGGGCAGGGGGCTTGGATACGCAGTATTTT. This codes for CATNRGAGGLDTQYF. The chain uses TRBV3-1 (or the pseudogene TRBV3-2) and TRBJ2-3, with 8 bases aligning to TRBD1. Germline CDR1 LGHDT, CDR2 YNNKEL (reference sequence). This CDR3 is built from 15 residues. V lost 10 bases to trimming and J lost 6 bases; unmatched junction nucleotides: 15.

The V call is TRBV24-1, the J call TRBJ1-5, with a tentative D call TRBD1 (6 bases). Trimming took off 9 bases at V and 0 bases at J, with 14 bases between the two ends. The CDR3 sequence is 15 residues long. Germline V gene lookup returns CDR1 KGHDR and CDR2 SFDVKD. CDR3 sequence (DNA): TGTGCCACCCAGCTATGGACAGATAGCAATCAGCCCCAGCATTTT. Its translation: CATQLWTDSNQPQHF.

This clone was seen only once. The V and J genes are TRBV27 and TRBJ1-1; D unresolved. The CDR3 spans 12 residues. V was cut by 6 bases and J by 5 bases, with 10 bases left in between. Germline CDR1 and CDR2: MNHEY and SMNVEV (reference sequence). The CDR3 spells CASRLSGTEAFF. The CDR3 DNA follows: TGTGCCAGCAGACTCAGCGGTACTGAAGCTTTCTTT.

This sequence joins TRBV10-3 and TRBJ2-7; D may be TRBD1 (6 bases). Germline loops: CDR1 ENHRY, CDR2 SYGVKD. The CDR3 has 14 residues. V was shortened by 4 bases and J by 3 bases, with 13 bases between the two germline ends. The CDR3 sequence: CAISGTGTNYEQYF. In nucleotides, the CDR3 is TGTGCCATCAGTGGCACCGGGACAAACTACGAGCAGTACTTC.

The CDR3 loop is CASRSPGQGGNSPLHF. CDR3 DNA sequence: TGTGCCAGCAGATCCCCGGGACAGGGTGGAAATTCACCCCTCCACTTT. J is TRBJ1-6 and V is TRBV27; 9 bases align to TRBD1. V lost 6 bases and J lost 7; bases outside the gene matches: 10. The CDR3 contains 16 residues. Germline V gene sequence: CDR1 MNHEY, CDR2 SMNVEV (reference sequence).

The rearrangement joins TRBV19 to TRBJ1-1; D gene ambiguous. CDR1 is LNHDA, CDR2 SQIVND, per germline (reference sequence). CDR3 length: 15 amino acids. V was clipped by 9 bases and J by 0 bases, with 17 bases between them. The CDR3 sequence is CASLEAGMMNTEAFF. For the CDR3, the DNA is TGTGCCAGCCTGGAGGCGGGTATGATGAACACTGAAGCTTTCTTT.

The chain uses TRBV14 and TRBJ2-1, with TRBD1 matching over 12 bases. CDR1 is SGHDN and CDR2 is FVKESK in the germline V gene. The trim removed 1 base at V and 12 bases at J, leaving 10 bases unmatched. There are 16 residues in the CDR3. CDR3 nucleotides: TGTGCCAGCAGCCAAGGAGTGGGGACAGGGGGCATGGGGCAGTTCTTC. Its translation is CASSQGVGTGGMGQFF.